This TCR beta chain was sequenced during a study of blood T cells in healthy people across ages. Whole-study context: Capture via template switching afforded approximately one barcoded beta molecule per two T cells. Findings of the study overall: Naive CD4+ cells and diversity were both higher in long-lived donors than in aged donors.

Germline loops: CDR1 MDHEN, CDR2 SYDVKM. The CDR3 has 13 residues. The V segment lost 7 bases and the J segment 9 bases; nucleotides outside the gene matches: 8. Combining a sample-barcoded 5' primer with a J-beta primer mix, a second PCR ran for 7 to 11 cycles. TCRdb processed the 5' RACE reads anew with MiXCR; each CDR3 protein has one entry. The sample comprises about 1.6 million distinct CDR3 sequences, roughly 30% of which are singletons, and around 11% rests with the top ten. This clonotype appeared a single time. Its antigen is as yet unknown. V and J are TRBV28 and TRBJ2-5; the match to TRBD2 covers 10 bases. This clonotype was obtained from a woman aged 25 to 39 in good health. The sample consisted of blood. The CDR3 region is CASIHGSGGPQYF. The DNA for the CDR3 is TGTGCCAGCATCCACGGTAGCGGGGGGCCCCAGTACTTC.